One and the same sample provided the 28 T cell receptor beta chains below, sequenced in a study of blood T cell repertoires in COVID-19. Clones were sequenced by immunoSEQ multiplex PCR, and TCRdb holds only the in-frame ones, with some missing. The sample has about 150,000 clones; approximately 82% are singletons. Sequencing used peripheral blood. Receptors were obtained from a woman aged 45-65 years with acute or convalescent COVID-19.

The table lists this clone with a count of one. The chain uses TRBV19 and TRBJ2-1, with 12 positions matching TRBD2. CDR3 length: 17 amino acids. Trimming at V came to 2 bases and at J to 9 bases, leaving 11 bases not matched to a gene. The V gene's germline CDR1 is LNHDA and CDR2 SQIVND (reference sequence). CDR3 loop: CASSILAGGPGGIEQFF. The CDR3 nucleotides read TGTGCCAGTAGTATACTAGCGGGAGGGCCTGGGGGTATTGAGCAGTTCTTC.

The rearrangement uses TRBV9 and TRBJ2-2; 11 bases match TRBD2. CDR1 is SGDLS and CDR2 is YYNGEE in the germline V gene. The CDR3 is made up of 16 amino acids. Unmatched junction bases numbered 9, after V lost 4 bases and J lost 7 bases. The CDR3 is CASSILAGGMDGELFF. For the CDR3, the DNA is TGTGCCAGCAGCATTTTAGCGGGAGGGATGGACGGGGAGCTGTTTTTT. The entire variable domain, with the rest obtained from reference TRBV9 and TRBJ2-2, is as follows: DSGVTQTPKHLITATGQRVTLRCSPRSGDLSVYWYQQSLDQGLQFLIQYYNGEERAKGNILERFSAQQFPDLHSELNLSSLELGDSALYFCASSILAGGMDGELFFGEGSRLTVL.

The rearrangement uses TRBV29-1 and TRBJ1-3, with no clear D. V was shortened by 0 bases and J by 0 bases, with 12 bases between the two germline ends. Germline-derived CDR1 and CDR2 are SQVTM and ANQGSEA. There are 16 residues in the CDR3. The CDR3 region is CSVEDPPGPSGNTIYF. The CDR3 DNA follows: TGCAGCGTTGAAGATCCTCCAGGCCCCTCTGGAAACACCATATATTTT.

This sequence joins TRBV19 and TRBJ1-3; 7 bases agree with TRBD1. This CDR3 is 14 amino acids long. V trimming: 4 bases; J trimming: 2 bases; junction bases outside the gene matches: 2. CDR1 and CDR2 from the germline V gene are LNHDA and SQIVND (reference sequence). CDR3 in DNA: TGTGCCAGTAGTACGACAGGGCCTGGAAACACCATATATTTT. Translation gives CASSTTGPGNTIYF.

The chain uses TRBV5-1 and TRBJ2-3; the match to TRBD2 covers 14 bases. Germline lookup yields CDR1 SGHRS and CDR2 YFSETQ. The V and J ends lost 5 bases and 7 bases, in that order; junction bases with no gene match: 12. This CDR3 spans 17 amino acids. The CDR3 is CASSTGTSGSSGNTQYF. The DNA for the CDR3 is TGCGCCAGCAGTACCGGGACTAGCGGGAGTTCGGGGAATACGCAGTATTTT.

In nucleotides, the CDR3 is TGCGCCAGCAGCCAAGAGAGACAGTTGAGCTCCTATAATTCACCCCTCCACTTT. Amino acids: CASSQERQLSSYNSPLHF. The chain recombines TRBV4-3 with TRBJ1-6, with D possibly TRBD1 on 5 matching bases. Between the trimmed V and J ends, which lost 0 bases and 0 bases, there was a span of 12 bases. The germline CDR1 and CDR2 sequences are LGHNA and YSLEER. The CDR3 is made up of 18 amino acids.

This chain uses TRBV27 with TRBJ1-3, with D tentatively TRBD1 (6 bases). The V gene's germline CDR1 is MNHEY and CDR2 SMNVEV (reference sequence). Trimming stripped 5 bases from V and 0 bases from J, with 11 bases between. There are 15 residues in the CDR3. CDR3: CASSGPGHSGNTIYF. CDR3 sequence (DNA): TGTGCCAGCAGTGGGCCGGGACACTCTGGAAACACCATATATTTT.

This chain connects TRBV28 to TRBJ2-2, with 8 bases aligning to TRBD1. The V gene's germline CDR1 is MDHEN and CDR2 SYDVKM. The CDR3 consists of 13 residues. After removal of 7 bases from V and 6 bases from J, the junction contained 4 bases not matched to a gene. The CDR3: CASNLQGAGELFF. The CDR3 nucleotides are TGTGCCAGCAACCTACAGGGGGCCGGGGAGCTGTTTTTT.

The chain joins TRBV6-1 to TRBJ1-5, with D perhaps matching TRBD1 (5 bases). V lost 6 bases and J 6 bases, leaving 18 bases between the germline ends. Germline loops: CDR1 MNHNS, CDR2 SASEGT. This CDR3 has 15 amino acids. Written as DNA, the CDR3 is TGTGCCAGCAGCCGCGTCGAGGGCGGGGGTCAGCCCCAGCATTTT. Amino acids: CASSRVEGGGQPQHF.

This sequence joins TRBV7-6 and TRBJ2-7; 8 bases are shared with TRBD1. The CDR3 covers 13 residues. Germline V CDR1 and CDR2: SGHVS, FNYEAQ. V was clipped by 5 bases and J by 6 bases; unmatched bases: 6. The CDR3 DNA follows: TGTGCCAGCAGCGCCCAGACAGGGGTCGAGCAGTACTTC. It specifies CASSAQTGVEQYF.

This clone has just one count. This chain joins TRBV4-1 and TRBJ2-1; 15 nucleotides line up with TRBD2. This CDR3 spans 17 amino acids. Germline lookup yields CDR1 MGHRA and CDR2 YSYEKL. With V trimmed by 2 bases and J by 6 bases, 5 bases remained unmatched. The CDR3 DNA is TGCGCCAGCAGCCAACGGACTAGCGGGGGGGCCCTCAATGAGCAGTTCTTC. Translated: CASSQRTSGGALNEQFF.

This clone was detected a few times. V and J are TRBV7-2 and TRBJ1-4; possibly TRBD1 for D (6 bases). There are 16 residues in the CDR3. The germline CDR1 and CDR2 sequences are SGHTA and FQGNSA. Trimming took 5 bases from V and 6 from J, leaving 19 bases between them. The CDR3 sequence: CASSPQQGSGDEKLFF. DNA for the CDR3: TGTGCCAGCAGCCCGCAACAGGGCTCGGGCGATGAAAAACTGTTTTTT. The complete variable domain, with remaining parts taken from reference TRBV7-2 and TRBJ1-4, reads GAGVSQSPSNKVTEKGKDVELRCDPISGHTALYWYRQSLGQGLEFLIYFQGNSAPDKSGLPSDRFSAERTGGSVSTLTIQRTQQEDSAVYLCASSPQQGSGDEKLFFGSGTQLSVL.

J is TRBJ1-2 and V is TRBV28; 9 nucleotides align to TRBD1. Germline assignment: CDR1 MDHEN and CDR2 SYDVKM. The ends lost 8 bases at V and 2 bases at J; junction bases unmatched: 9. The length of the CDR3 is 15 residues. In DNA, the CDR3 is TGTGCCAGCGCCCCTTGGGACAGGGCCAACTATGGCTACACCTTC. This codes for CASAPWDRANYGYTF.

Ten or more counts support this clone. The rearrangement joins TRBV5-4 to TRBJ2-3; possibly TRBD2 for D (6 bases). V lost 0 bases and J lost 4, with 9 bases in between. CDR3 length: 14 amino acids. Germline CDR1 is SGHNT and CDR2 is YYREEE (reference sequence). Here the CDR3 DNA reads TGTGCCAGCAGCTTGGCAGGGACTGCAGATACGCAGTATTTT. Translation gives CASSLAGTADTQYF. The complete variable domain, with remaining parts taken from reference TRBV5-4 and TRBJ2-3, reads ETGVTQSPTHLIKTRGQQVTLRCSSQSGHNTVSWYQQALGQGPQFIFQYYREEENGRGNFPPRFSGLQFPNYSSELNVNALELDDSALYLCASSLAGTADTQYFGPGTRLTVL.

V usage is TRBV7-2 and J usage is TRBJ2-3, with 13 bases aligning to TRBD2. Trimming cost V 6 bases and J 1 base; bases outside gene matches: 4. This CDR3 has 16 residues. In germline, CDR1 is SGHTA, CDR2 FQGNSA. CDR3 bases: TGTGCCAGCAGGGCCGGGACTAGCGGGGGCACAGATACGCAGTATTTT. As protein: CASRAGTSGGTDTQYF.

V gene TRBV6-5 combines with J gene TRBJ1-5, with D tentatively TRBD1 (5 bases). Trimming took off 2 bases at V and 9 bases at J, with 8 bases between the two ends. Germline V gene lookup returns CDR1 MNHEY and CDR2 SVGAGI. There are 12 residues in the CDR3. CDR3 loop: CASSYPGGPQHF. The CDR3 DNA sequence: TGTGCCAGCAGTTACCCGGGGGGGCCCCAGCATTTT.

V usage is TRBV7-2 and J usage is TRBJ2-7; TRBD2 is a possible D gene (5 bases). Trimming removed 5 bases at V and 0 bases at J, with 17 bases between. The CDR3 is made up of 16 amino acids. Germline V gene sequence: CDR1 SGHTA, CDR2 FQGNSA. The CDR3 is CASSPPAGRYSYEQYF. In DNA, the CDR3 is TGTGCCAGCAGCCCGCCGGCGGGCAGGTACTCCTACGAGCAGTACTTC.

J is TRBJ2-3 and V is TRBV5-1; 12 bases are a match to TRBD2. The ends lost 0 bases at V and 2 bases at J; junction bases unmatched: 7. This CDR3 comprises 18 residues. Germline V lookup: CDR1 SGHRS, CDR2 YFSETQ. CDR3 residues: CASSLGLAGAPSTDTQYF. In DNA form, the CDR3 reads TGCGCCAGCAGCTTGGGACTAGCGGGGGCCCCCTCCACAGATACGCAGTATTTT. Drawing the rest from reference TRBV5-1 and TRBJ2-3, the complete variable domain is KAGVTQTPRYLIKTRGQQVTLSCSPISGHRSVSWYQQTPGQGLQFLFEYFSETQRNKGNFPGRFSGRQFSNSRSEMNVSTLELGDSALYLCASSLGLAGAPSTDTQYFGPGTRLTVL.

The J gene is TRBJ1-4, the V gene TRBV5-1; D not certain. The CDR3 is 15 amino acids. Trimming cost V 0 bases and J 5 bases, with 11 bases left between them. Germline V lookup: CDR1 SGHRS, CDR2 YFSETQ. CDR3 nucleotide sequence: TGCGCCAGCAGCTTGGCCGCGGGCTGGAATGAAAAACTGTTTTTT. This translates into CASSLAAGWNEKLFF.

The chain uses TRBV7-3 and TRBJ2-7; a possible D gene is TRBD2 (5 bases). This CDR3 has 15 residues. Germline lookup yields CDR1 SGHTA and CDR2 FQGTGA. The V end lost 5 bases, the J end lost 6 bases, and 20 bases lay between the germline ends. CDR3 sequence (DNA): TGTGCCAGCAGCCAAAGCATTGAGCCGGGGAGCGAGCAGTACTTC. Amino acids: CASSQSIEPGSEQYF.

This clone came up a few times. The genes are TRBV7-2 and TRBJ2-7; TRBD2 agrees at 12 bases. The CDR3 consists of 14 residues. J gave up 7 bases and V 5 bases, and 6 bases lay outside the gene matches. CDR1 and CDR2 from the germline V gene are SGHTA and FQGNSA. CDR3 residues: CASSSSSGRVEQYF. For the CDR3, the DNA is TGTGCCAGCAGCAGTTCTAGCGGGAGGGTAGAGCAGTACTTC. The complete variable domain, with remaining parts taken from reference TRBV7-2 and TRBJ2-7, reads GAGVSQSPSNKVTEKGKDVELRCDPISGHTALYWYRQSLGQGLEFLIYFQGNSAPDKSGLPSDRFSAERTGGSVSTLTIQRTQQEDSAVYLCASSSSSGRVEQYFGPGTRLTVT.

V gene TRBV30 combines with J gene TRBJ1-6; TRBD1 agrees at 7 bases. CDR1 and CDR2 (germline): GTSNPN, SVGIG (reference sequence). The junction had 13 bases not matched to a gene; V was cut back by 3 bases and J by 14 bases. The CDR3 sequence is 14 residues long. The CDR3 sequence: CAWSPGQGVSTLHF. CDR3 sequence (DNA): TGTGCCTGGAGCCCCGGGCAGGGGGTTAGTACCCTCCACTTT.

This chain links TRBV28 with TRBJ2-5; 7 bases line up with TRBD1. Germline lookup yields CDR1 MDHEN and CDR2 SYDVKM. This CDR3 contains 14 residues. Unmatched junction bases numbered 8, after V lost 4 bases and J lost 6 bases. CDR3 sequence: CASSSQQGRKTQYF. The CDR3 region has the DNA TGTGCCAGCAGTTCCCAACAGGGGCGGAAGACCCAGTACTTC.

This chain links TRBV29-1 with TRBJ1-6; weak D call: TRBD1 (6 bases). The V gene lost 4 bases and the J gene lost 7 bases, with 8 bases spanning the gap. Germline V gives CDR1 SQVTM, CDR2 ANQGSEA. The CDR3 is 12 amino acids. Written as DNA, the CDR3 is TGCAGCGTTGGGACAGAGAATTCACCCCTCCACTTT. Translation: CSVGTENSPLHF.

The chain couples TRBV5-1 to TRBJ2-5; no clear D gene. Germline loops: CDR1 SGHRS, CDR2 YFSETQ. Trimming cost V 4 bases and J 2 bases, with 9 bases left between them. This CDR3 has 13 residues. This CDR3 reads CASSLTRQETQYF. The DNA for the CDR3 is TGCGCCAGCAGCCTAACTCGTCAAGAGACCCAGTACTTC.

Details on this clone: The same CDR3 can be traced to other DNA sequences in this sample. V is TRBV7-2 and J is TRBJ2-7; the match to TRBD2 covers 9 bases. This CDR3 region has 14 residues. Trimming took 5 bases from V and 1 from J; bases not matched to a gene: 3. Germline-derived CDR1 and CDR2 are SGHTA and FQGNSA. The CDR3 DNA is TGTGCCAGCAGCGTTAGCGGGAGTTCCTACGAGCAGTACTTC. This gives the protein CASSVSGSSYEQYF.

The V call is TRBV5-8, the J call TRBJ2-6; 8 nucleotides match TRBD1. The CDR3 has 16 amino acids. The trim removed 1 base at V and 6 bases at J, leaving 6 bases unmatched. Germline-derived CDR1 and CDR2 are SGHTS and YDEGEE. CDR3 amino acids: CASSLWQGAVANVLTF. CDR3 nucleotides: TGTGCCAGCAGCTTGTGGCAGGGGGCGGTGGCCAACGTCCTGACTTTC.

The chain links TRBV19 to TRBJ1-3; TRBD1 matches 9 bases. The CDR3 runs 16 residues. Losses at the gene ends were 7 bases for V and 4 bases for J; bases not matched to a gene: 11. Germline V lookup: CDR1 LNHDA, CDR2 SQIVND (reference sequence). The CDR3 DNA reads as TGTGCCAGTATCTCACCAGCGGACAGGGGAGGAAACACCATATATTTT. Translated: CASISPADRGGNTIYF.